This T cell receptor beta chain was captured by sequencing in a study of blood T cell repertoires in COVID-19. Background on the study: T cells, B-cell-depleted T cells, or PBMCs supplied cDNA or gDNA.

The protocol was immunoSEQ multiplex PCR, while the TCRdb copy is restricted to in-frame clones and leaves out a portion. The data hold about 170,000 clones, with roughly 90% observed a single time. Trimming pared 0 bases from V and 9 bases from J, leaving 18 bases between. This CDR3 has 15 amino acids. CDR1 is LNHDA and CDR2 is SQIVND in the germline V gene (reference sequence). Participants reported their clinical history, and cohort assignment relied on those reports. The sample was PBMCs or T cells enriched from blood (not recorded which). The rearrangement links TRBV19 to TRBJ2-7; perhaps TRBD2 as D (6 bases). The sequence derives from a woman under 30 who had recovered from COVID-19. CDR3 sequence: CASSIDRTAGRWQYF. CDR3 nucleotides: TGTGCCAGTAGTATAGATCGAACGGCAGGGAGGTGGCAGTACTTC.